This T cell receptor (beta chain) was captured by sequencing in a study of CD8 T cells in ankylosing spondylitis. Using quantitative 5'-RACE with molecular barcodes, the authors made TCR beta libraries. TCRdb passed the 5' RACE reads through MiXCR, listing each CDR3 protein once. The sample carries around 430,000 distinct CDR3 sequences, roughly 15% recorded once. Losses at the gene ends were 5 bases for V and 8 bases for J; bases not matched to a gene: 13. CDR3 size: 15 residues. The germline V gene encodes CDR1 SGHNT and CDR2 YENEEA. This clonotype has a handful of counts. The antigen is not known. Whole-study results and caveats: A motif of seven or eight highly homologous TCR beta variants was seen as apparently characteristic of ankylosing spondylitis blood. Clones linked to disease were reported to show significant enrichment in matched ankylosing spondylitis synovial fluid. In reactive arthritis synovial fluid and blood, some motif variants had been reported before. Disease-associated clones were CD8+ and fairly uncommon in peripheral blood.

This sequence originates from a male donor with ankylosing spondylitis. Sequencing input: blood, either unsorted or a sorted T cell fraction (not recorded which). The gene calls are TRBV11-3 and TRBJ1-2; 8 bases line up with TRBD1. CDR3 residues: CASSRTTVGQGGYTF. As DNA, the CDR3 is TGTGCCAGCAGCAGAACAACCGTCGGACAGGGAGGCTACACCTTC. The full variable domain, its missing parts supplied by reference TRBV11-3 and TRBJ1-2, is EAGVVQSPRYKIIEKKQPVAFWCNPISGHNTLYWYLQNLGQGPELLIRYENEEAVDDSQLPKDRFSAERLKGVDSTLKIQPAELGDSAVYLCASSRTTVGQGGYTFGSGTRLTVV.